This TCR beta chain is drawn from a study of T cells in Graves' hyperthyroidism and ophthalmopathy. Study observations and caveats: Using 13 V-J features, a model discriminated ophthalmopathy from stable hyperthyroidism.

This clonotype appeared many times. Its antigen is undetermined. RNA transcripts provided the source from which TCR beta CDR3 regions were amplified. The TCR CDR3 first-round RT-PCR relied on the HTBI primer set. Each CDR3 protein gets one entry after TCRdb re-called the multiplex PCR reads with MiXCR. Seen here are 750,000 to 900,000 distinct CDR3 sequences, roughly 40% observed once, and the top ten hold about 8.9%. Trimming stripped 5 bases from V and 8 bases from J, with 15 bases between. The CDR3 is made up of 13 amino acids. Germline V gene data show CDR1 as SEHNR and CDR2 as FQNEAQ (reference sequence).

The source of this sequence is a man aged 18 to 30 with Graves' hyperthyroidism. The chain links TRBV7-9 to TRBJ1-2, with D maybe TRBD1 (6 bases). What was sequenced was blood. CDR3 region: CASSDPTGWGYTF. In DNA, the CDR3 is TGTGCCAGCAGCGACCCGACAGGCTGGGGCTACACCTTC. Complete variable domain (other parts from reference TRBV7-9 and TRBJ1-2): DTGVSQNPRHKITKRGQNVTFRCDPISEHNRLYWYRQTLGQGPEFLTYFQNEAQLEKSRLLSDRFSAERPKGSFSTLEIQRTEQGDSAMYLCASSDPTGWGYTFGSGTRLTVV.